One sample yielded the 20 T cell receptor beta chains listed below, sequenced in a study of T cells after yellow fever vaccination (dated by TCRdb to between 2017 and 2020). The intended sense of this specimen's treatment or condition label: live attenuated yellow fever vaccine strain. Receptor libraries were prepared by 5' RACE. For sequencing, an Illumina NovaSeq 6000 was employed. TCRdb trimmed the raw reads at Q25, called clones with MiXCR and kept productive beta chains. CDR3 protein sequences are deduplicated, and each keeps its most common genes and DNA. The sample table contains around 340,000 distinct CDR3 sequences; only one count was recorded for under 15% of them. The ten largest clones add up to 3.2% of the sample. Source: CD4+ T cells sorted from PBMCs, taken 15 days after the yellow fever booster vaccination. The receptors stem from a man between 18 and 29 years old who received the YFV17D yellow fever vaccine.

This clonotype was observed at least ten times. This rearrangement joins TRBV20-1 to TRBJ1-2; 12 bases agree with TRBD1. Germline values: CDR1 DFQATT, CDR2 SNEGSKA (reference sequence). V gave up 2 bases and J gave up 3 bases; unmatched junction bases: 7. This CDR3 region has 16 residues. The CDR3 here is CSARLGTGGDDYGYTF. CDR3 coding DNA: TGCAGTGCTAGACTCGGGACAGGGGGCGATGACTATGGCTACACCTTC.

The CDR3 spells CASTSTGQGYTF. The CDR3 DNA reads as TGTGCCAGCACATCGACGGGACAAGGCTACACCTTC. This chain joins TRBV2 and TRBJ1-2, with D perhaps matching TRBD1 (6 bases). Germline V gives CDR1 SNHLY, CDR2 FYNNEI. This CDR3 has 12 amino acids. V was cut by 7 bases and J by 8 bases, with 14 bases left in between.

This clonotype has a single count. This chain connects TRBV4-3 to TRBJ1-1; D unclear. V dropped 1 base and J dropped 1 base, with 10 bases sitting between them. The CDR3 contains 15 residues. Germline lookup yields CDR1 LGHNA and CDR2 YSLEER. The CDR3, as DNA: TGCGCCAGCAGCCAAGGCCCGGGAGAGAACACTGAAGCTTTCTTT. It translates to CASSQGPGENTEAFF.

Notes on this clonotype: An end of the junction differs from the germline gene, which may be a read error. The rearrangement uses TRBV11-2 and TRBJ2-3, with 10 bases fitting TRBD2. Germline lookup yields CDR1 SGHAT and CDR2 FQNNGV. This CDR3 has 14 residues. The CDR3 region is CASSSSGGIGTKYF. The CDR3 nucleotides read TGTGCCAGCAGCAGTAGCGGGGGGATCGGTACGAAGTATTTT.

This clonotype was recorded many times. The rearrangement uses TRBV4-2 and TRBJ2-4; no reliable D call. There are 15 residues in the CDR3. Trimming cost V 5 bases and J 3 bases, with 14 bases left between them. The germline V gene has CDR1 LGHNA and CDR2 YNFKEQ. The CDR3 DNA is TGTGCCAGCAGCGCAGAAGGAGATCTCAAAAACATTCAGTACTTC. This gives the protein CASSAEGDLKNIQYF.

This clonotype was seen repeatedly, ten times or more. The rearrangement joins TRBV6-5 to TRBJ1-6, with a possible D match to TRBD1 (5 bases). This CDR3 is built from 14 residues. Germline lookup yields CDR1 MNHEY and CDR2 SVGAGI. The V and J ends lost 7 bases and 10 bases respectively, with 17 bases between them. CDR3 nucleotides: TGTGCCAGCACCGTATCGGGGGTCGGCTCACCCCTCCACTTT. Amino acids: CASTVSGVGSPLHF.

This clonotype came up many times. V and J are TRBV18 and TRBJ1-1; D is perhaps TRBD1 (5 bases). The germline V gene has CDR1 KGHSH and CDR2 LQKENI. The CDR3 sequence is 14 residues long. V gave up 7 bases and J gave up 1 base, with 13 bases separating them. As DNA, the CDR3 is TGTGCCAGCTACGAACTTCAGGGGAACACTGAAGCTTTCTTT. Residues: CASYELQGNTEAFF.

DNA of the CDR3: TGTGCCAGCAGTTTTTCCACCCGGGCCTTACAAGAGACCCAGTACTTC. Translating it yields CASSFSTRALQETQYF. The chain recombines TRBV6-2 or TRBV6-3 with TRBJ2-5; D is undetermined. From germline, CDR1 is MNHEY and CDR2 SVGEGT. This CDR3 comprises 16 residues. Trimming pared 4 bases from V and 2 bases from J, leaving 17 bases between.

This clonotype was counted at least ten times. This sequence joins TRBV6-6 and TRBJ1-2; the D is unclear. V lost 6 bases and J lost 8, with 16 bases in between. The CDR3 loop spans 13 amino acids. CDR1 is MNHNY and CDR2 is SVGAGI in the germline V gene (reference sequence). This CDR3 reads CASSPASVWGYTF. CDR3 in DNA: TGTGCCAGCAGCCCGGCCTCGGTTTGGGGCTACACCTTC.

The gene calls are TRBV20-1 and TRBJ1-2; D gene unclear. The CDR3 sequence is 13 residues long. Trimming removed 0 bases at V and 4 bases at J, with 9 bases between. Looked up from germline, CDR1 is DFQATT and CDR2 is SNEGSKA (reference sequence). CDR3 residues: CSAREHSIYGYTF. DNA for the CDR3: TGCAGTGCTAGAGAACACAGCATCTATGGCTACACCTTC.

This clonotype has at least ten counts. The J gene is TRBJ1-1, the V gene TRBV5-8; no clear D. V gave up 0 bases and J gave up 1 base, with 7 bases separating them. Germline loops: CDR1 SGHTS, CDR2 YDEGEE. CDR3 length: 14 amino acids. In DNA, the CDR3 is TGTGCCAGCAGCTTGGAGCCCGGGAACACTGAAGCTTTCTTT. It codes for CASSLEPGNTEAFF.

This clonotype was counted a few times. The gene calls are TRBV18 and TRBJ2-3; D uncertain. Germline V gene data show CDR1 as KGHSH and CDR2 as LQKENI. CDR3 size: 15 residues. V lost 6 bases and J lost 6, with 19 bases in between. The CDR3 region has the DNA TGTGCCAGCTCCACAATGGACCCGGCCCAGGATACGCAGTATTTT. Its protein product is CASSTMDPAQDTQYF.

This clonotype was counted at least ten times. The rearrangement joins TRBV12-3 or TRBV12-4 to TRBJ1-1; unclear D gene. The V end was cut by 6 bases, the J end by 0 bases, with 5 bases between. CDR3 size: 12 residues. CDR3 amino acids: CASRNMNTEAFF. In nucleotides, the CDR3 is TGTGCCAGCAGGAACATGAACACTGAAGCTTTCTTT.

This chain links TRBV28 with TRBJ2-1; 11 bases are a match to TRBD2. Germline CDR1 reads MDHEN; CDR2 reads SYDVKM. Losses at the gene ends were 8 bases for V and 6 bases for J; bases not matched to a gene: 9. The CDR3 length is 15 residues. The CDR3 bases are TGTGCCAGCGGTCTCGGGACTAGCGGACTCAATGAGCAGTTCTTC. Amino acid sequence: CASGLGTSGLNEQFF.

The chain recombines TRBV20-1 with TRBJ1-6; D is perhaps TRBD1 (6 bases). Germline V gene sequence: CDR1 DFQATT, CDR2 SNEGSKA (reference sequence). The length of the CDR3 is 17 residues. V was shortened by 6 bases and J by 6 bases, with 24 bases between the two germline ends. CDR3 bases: TGCAGTGCCAGGGGAGTATTAGGGATTGACACTAATTCACCCCTCCACTTT. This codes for CSARGVLGIDTNSPLHF.

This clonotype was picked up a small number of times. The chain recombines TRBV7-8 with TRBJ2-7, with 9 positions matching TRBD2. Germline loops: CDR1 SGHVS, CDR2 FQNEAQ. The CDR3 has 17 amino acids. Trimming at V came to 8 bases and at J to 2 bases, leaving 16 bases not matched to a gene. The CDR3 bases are TGTGCCAGCGCCTCCCGGGGTGGGTCTAGCGGGGCCTACGAGCAGTACTTC. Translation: CASASRGGSSGAYEQYF.

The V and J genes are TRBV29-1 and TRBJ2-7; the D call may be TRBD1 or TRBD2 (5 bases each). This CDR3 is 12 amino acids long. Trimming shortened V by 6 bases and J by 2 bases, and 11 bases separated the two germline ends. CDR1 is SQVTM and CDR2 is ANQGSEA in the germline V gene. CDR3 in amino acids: CSVTRDPYEQYF. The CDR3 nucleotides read TGCAGCGTGACCCGGGACCCCTACGAGCAGTACTTC.

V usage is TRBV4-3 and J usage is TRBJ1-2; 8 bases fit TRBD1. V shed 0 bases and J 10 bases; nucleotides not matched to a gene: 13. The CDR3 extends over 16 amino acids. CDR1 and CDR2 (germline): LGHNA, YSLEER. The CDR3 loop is CASSQERGRGLKVYTF. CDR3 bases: TGCGCCAGCAGCCAAGAAAGGGGCAGGGGGCTAAAGGTCTACACCTTC.

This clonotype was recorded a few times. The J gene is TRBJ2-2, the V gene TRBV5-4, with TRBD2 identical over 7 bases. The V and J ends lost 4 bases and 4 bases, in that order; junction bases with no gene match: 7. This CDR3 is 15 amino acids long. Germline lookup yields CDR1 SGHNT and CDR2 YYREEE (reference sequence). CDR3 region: CASSPQRGTTGELFF. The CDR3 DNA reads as TGTGCCAGCAGCCCTCAGCGGGGCACCACCGGGGAGCTGTTTTTT. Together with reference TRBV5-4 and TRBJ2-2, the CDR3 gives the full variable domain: ETGVTQSPTHLIKTRGQQVTLRCSSQSGHNTVSWYQQALGQGPQFIFQYYREEENGRGNFPPRFSGLQFPNYSSELNVNALELDDSALYLCASSPQRGTTGELFFGEGSRLTVL.

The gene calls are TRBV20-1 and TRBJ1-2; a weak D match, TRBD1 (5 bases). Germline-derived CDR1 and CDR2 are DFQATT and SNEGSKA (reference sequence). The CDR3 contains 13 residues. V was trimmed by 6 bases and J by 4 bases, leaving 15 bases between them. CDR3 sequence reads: CSAGRDHFYGYTF. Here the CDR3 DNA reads TGCAGTGCAGGCAGGGACCACTTCTATGGCTACACCTTC.